This T cell receptor beta chain was sequenced during a study of post-analysis software for immune sequencing data. Overall study results and limits: Significantly lower normalized Chao1 diversity was found in patients with multiple sclerosis relative to controls. Five or six TRBV segments (TRBV5-6, TRBV5-1 and TRBV20-1 among them) occurred more frequently in patients than in controls.

Germline-derived CDR1 and CDR2 are SGHTA and FQGTGA. V was clipped by 4 bases and J by 11 bases; unmatched bases: 5. The CDR3 sequence is 13 residues long. Comment on this clonotype: Its antigen is still unknown.

Unique molecular identifiers were built into the TCR beta cDNA libraries. Via MiXCR, TCRdb re-called the PCR reads, giving one row per CDR3 protein. The sample lists 650,000 to 850,000 distinct CDR3 sequences, around 46% occurring once. Input material: blood. The TCR sequence derives from a girl between 10 and 17 years old with multiple sclerosis. The genes are TRBV7-3 and TRBJ1-6, with TRBD1 identical over 7 bases. The DNA for the CDR3 is TGTGCCAGCAGCTGGAGACAGGGTACACCCCTCCACTTT. Its translation is CASSWRQGTPLHF.